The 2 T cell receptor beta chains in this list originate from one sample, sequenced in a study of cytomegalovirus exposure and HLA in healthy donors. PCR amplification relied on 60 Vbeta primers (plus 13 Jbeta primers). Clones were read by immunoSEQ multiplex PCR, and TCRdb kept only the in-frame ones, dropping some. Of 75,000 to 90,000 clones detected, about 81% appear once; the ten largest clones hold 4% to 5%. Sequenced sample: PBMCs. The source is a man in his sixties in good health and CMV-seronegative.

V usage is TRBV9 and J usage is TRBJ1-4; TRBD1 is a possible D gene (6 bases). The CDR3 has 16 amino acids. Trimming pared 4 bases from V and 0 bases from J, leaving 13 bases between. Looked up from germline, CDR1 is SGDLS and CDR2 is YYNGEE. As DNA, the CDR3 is TGTGCCAGCAGCCCGGGACATCCCGCAACTAATGAAAAACTGTTTTTT. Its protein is CASSPGHPATNEKLFF.

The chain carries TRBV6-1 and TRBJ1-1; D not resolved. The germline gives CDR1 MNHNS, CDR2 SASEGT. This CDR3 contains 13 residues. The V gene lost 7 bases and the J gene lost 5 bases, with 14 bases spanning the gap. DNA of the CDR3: TGTGCCAGCAACGACCCGGGGAGGACTGAAGCTTTCTTT. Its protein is CASNDPGRTEAFF.